Described below is a single T cell receptor beta chain sequence and its context. This sample was included in a study of blood T cell repertoires in COVID-19. Study context: Acute and convalescent COVID-19 specimens originated in the United States, Italy and Spain. Sources were T cells, B-cell-depleted T cells, or PBMCs; the material itself was cDNA or gDNA.

As handled by the study authors: For nucleated cells, counts were estimated from reference gene primer amplification. Generated by immunoSEQ multiplex PCR, the TCRdb table keeps only in-frame clones and is missing some. The D gene and trimming were derived from the DNA, and the V and J assignments and clone size from that table. Here the sample spans roughly 96,000 clones, approximately 81% being singletons. With 5 bases removed from V and 2 bases from J, the gap between germline ends came to 3 bases. Germline V lookup: CDR1 SNHLY, CDR2 FYNNEI. CDR3 length: 11 residues. The gene calls are TRBV2 and TRBJ1-2; D call uncertain. This sequence was found in a man aged 60 to 69 with acute or convalescent COVID-19. The sample comprised peripheral blood. The chain's CDR3 is CASSRNYGYTF. CDR3 coding DNA: TGTGCCAGCAGTCGGAACTATGGCTACACCTTC.